This T cell receptor (beta chain) was obtained from a study of blood T cell repertoires in COVID-19. In the study's own analysis: Cell counts per sample came from amplifying reference gene primers. Profiling relied on immunoSEQ multiplex PCR, and the TCRdb table lists in-frame clones only, not all of them. That table furnishes V, J and clone size, whereas the DNA furnished D and trimming. This sample has fewer than 90,000 clones, with 70% to 90% found just once. This clone was observed a single time. Germline values: CDR1 MDHEN, CDR2 SYDVKM. This CDR3 is 15 amino acids long. After removal of 3 bases from V and 6 bases from J, the junction contained 10 bases not matched to a gene.

The sample consisted of peripheral blood. This sequence originates from a man aged 65 to 79 with active COVID-19. This rearrangement joins TRBV28 to TRBJ2-7, with 8 bases identical to TRBD1. CDR3 nucleotide sequence: TGTGCCAGCAGTTTCCCCCGGACAGGGCTCTCCGAGCAGTACTTC. Its translation: CASSFPRTGLSEQYF.